Sequencing of this TCR beta chain was carried out in a study of blood T cell repertoires in COVID-19. Overall study context: PBMCs, B-cell-depleted T cells, or T cells provided the cDNA or gDNA that made up the material.

The repertoire was sequenced with immunoSEQ multiplex PCR; TCRdb's copy has only in-frame clones and lacks some. The sample shows 57,000 or so clones, approximately 79% of them seen only once. This CDR3 spans 14 amino acids. Germline CDR1 LGHDT, CDR2 YNNKEL (reference sequence). Trimming shortened V by 8 bases and J by 2 bases, and 16 bases separated the two germline ends. The chain combines TRBV3-1 (or the pseudogene TRBV3-2) with TRBJ2-7, with a tentative D call TRBD1 (5 bases). The clonotype originates from a man in his sixties with acute or convalescent COVID-19. The sequenced sample consisted of peripheral blood. CDR3: CASSALTGPYEQYF. DNA for the CDR3: TGTGCCAGCTCAGCGTTAACAGGACCCTACGAGCAGTACTTC.